The 6 T cell receptor beta chains below come from one sample, sequenced in a study of T cells in Graves' hyperthyroidism and ophthalmopathy. The investigators amplified TCR beta CDR3 regions from RNA transcripts. The HTBI primer set was used in a first-round RT-PCR of the TCR CDR3. One entry per CDR3 protein, called by TCRdb with MiXCR from the multiplex PCR reads. In the table there are approximately 490,000 distinct CDR3 sequences, roughly 23% of which are singletons. Sequenced input: blood. All receptors derive from a woman in her 70s with Graves' ophthalmopathy.

This clonotype was counted at least ten times. The rearrangement links TRBV2 to TRBJ1-6; D is undetermined. The V end lost 7 bases, the J end lost 4 bases, and 8 bases lay between the germline ends. CDR3 length equals 13 residues. Germline CDR1 is SNHLY and CDR2 is FYNNEI. The CDR3 protein is CASNRDYNSPLHF. DNA for the CDR3: TGTGCCAGCAATCGAGATTATAATTCACCCCTCCACTTT. Filled out from reference TRBV2 and TRBJ1-6, the complete variable domain reads EPEVTQTPSHQVTQMGQEVILRCVPISNHLYFYWYRQILGQKVEFLVSFYNNEISEKSEIFDDQFSVERPDGSNFTLKIRSTKLEDSAMYFCASNRDYNSPLHFGNGTRLTVT.

This clonotype was detected a few times. This chain connects TRBV6-1 to TRBJ1-4, with TRBD1 matching over 10 bases. Germline V gene data show CDR1 as MNHNS and CDR2 as SASEGT. This CDR3 has 14 residues. The V segment lost 6 bases and the J segment 5 bases; nucleotides outside the gene matches: 3. The CDR3 DNA reads TGTGCCAGCAGAAAGACAGGGGGCAATGAAAAACTGTTTTTT. Translated: CASRKTGGNEKLFF.

The chain carries TRBV6-2 or TRBV6-3 and TRBJ2-1; possibly TRBD1 or TRBD2 for D (6 bases each). The CDR3 totals 18 residues. Per the germline V gene, CDR1 is MNHEY and CDR2 is SVGEGT. The V end was cut by 2 bases, the J end by 4 bases, with 21 bases between. The CDR3 DNA is TGTGCCAGCAGTTACCCGATTGGGGGGCCCCCACCTTACAATGAGCAGTTCTTC. This codes for CASSYPIGGPPPYNEQFF.

Worth noting for this clonotype: The junction differs from germline at one of its ends, possibly a read error. The chain joins TRBV5-1 to TRBJ1-5; the D is unclear. Germline assignment: CDR1 SGHRS and CDR2 YFSETQ. CDR3 length equals 14 residues. As DNA, the CDR3 is TGTGCCAGCAGTTTTGAGGGTGGCAATCAGCCCCAGCATTTT. This translates into CASSFEGGNQPQHF.

This clonotype was picked up many times. The chain links TRBV11-2 to TRBJ2-1; D remains unclear. The ends were cut back, 1 base at V and 8 bases at J, with 15 bases in the middle. The CDR3 loop spans 15 amino acids. Germline V lookup: CDR1 SGHAT, CDR2 FQNNGV. The CDR3 coding sequence is TGTGCCAGCAGCTTAGGGCGGCTTTCTGGGTATGAGCAGTTCTTC. This gives the protein CASSLGRLSGYEQFF. Filled out from reference TRBV11-2 and TRBJ2-1, the complete variable domain reads EAGVAQSPRYKIIEKRQSVAFWCNPISGHATLYWYQQILGQGPKLLIQFQNNGVVDDSQLPKDRFSAERLKGVDSTLKIQPAKLEDSAVYLCASSLGRLSGYEQFFGPGTRLTVL.

Turning to this clonotype: The germline gene is not matched at one end of the junction; a read error may be the cause. The chain couples TRBV7-7 to TRBJ2-2, with D perhaps matching TRBD1 (5 bases). The CDR3 length is 17 residues. CDR1 is SSHAT and CDR2 is FNYEAQ in the germline V gene (reference sequence). The CDR3 loop is CASSLGAETANTGELFF. The CDR3 DNA sequence: TGTGCTAGCAGCTTAGGCGCAGAGACAGCGAACACCGGGGAGCTGTTTTTT.